This TCR beta chain emerged from a study of cytomegalovirus exposure and HLA in healthy donors. Use of 60 Vbeta and 13 Jbeta primers characterized the PCR. Original processing notes: Later, 65 million to 85 million unique TCR beta chains were counted in an analysis, and about 10 million of them were shared. TCRdb's copy holds only in-frame clones and misses some; the assay was immunoSEQ multiplex PCR. That table gives V, J and clone size, and the DNA gave D and trimming. The sample holds about 200,000 clones, roughly four fifths seen once. This CDR3 comprises 13 residues. V gave up 6 bases and J gave up 5 bases; unmatched junction bases: 4. Germline V CDR1 and CDR2: KGHSH, LQKENI.

This chain uses TRBV18 with TRBJ1-2, with 9 bases aligning to TRBD1. Sequencing was carried out using PBMCs. The TCR was taken from a woman between 18 and 29 years old in good health and CMV-seronegative. CDR3 in amino acids: CASSDDRGYGYTF. The CDR3 DNA reads as TGTGCCAGCTCCGACGACAGGGGGTATGGCTACACCTTC.